These 11 T cell receptor beta chains originate from one sample sequenced in a study of T cells after posttransplantation cyclophosphamide. Generated by immunoSEQ multiplex PCR, the TCRdb table keeps only in-frame clones and is missing some. In the table there are about 22,000 clones, around 85% of which are singletons. Treatment was busulfan-fludarabine conditioning, a marrow graft, and cyclophosphamide on days +3 and +4. The sequencing used PBMCs, collected after allogeneic stem cell transplant with posttransplant cyclophosphamide. Every receptor here comes from a female patient aged 25-39 years who received an allogeneic stem cell transplant from an unrelated donor, was CMV-positive, and had no GVHD. Some T cells may possibly be graft donor cells.

The chain carries TRBV5-1 and TRBJ1-6, with D uncertain. Germline V gene sequence: CDR1 SGHRS, CDR2 YFSETQ. V gave up 0 bases and J gave up 7 bases, with 11 bases separating them. The CDR3 sequence is 15 residues long. The CDR3: CASSLGHGYNSPLHF. CDR3 nucleotide sequence: TGCGCCAGCAGCTTGGGGCACGGGTACAATTCACCCCTCCACTTT.

The table lists this clone with a few counts. The chain is built from TRBV19 and TRBJ2-1, with 9 bases identical to TRBD1. Germline CDR1 and CDR2: LNHDA and SQIVND (reference sequence). Unmatched junction bases numbered 11, after V lost 5 bases and J lost 9 bases. The CDR3 is 15 residues long. The CDR3 DNA reads TGTGCCAGTAGTCCTACCGGGACAGGGTTTGCTGAGCAGTTCTTC. It specifies CASSPTGTGFAEQFF.

The rearrangement links TRBV5-4 to TRBJ2-6, with 12 bases that match TRBD2. The CDR3 is 18 residues long. Germline CDR1 and CDR2: SGHNT and YYREEE (reference sequence). The ends lost 4 bases at V and 0 bases at J; junction bases unmatched: 5. The CDR3 region has the DNA TGTGCCAGCAGCGCGGGACTAGCGGGCCTCTCTGGGGCCAACGTCCTGACTTTC. It codes for CASSAGLAGLSGANVLTF.

This sequence joins TRBV28 and TRBJ2-2, with D possibly being TRBD2 (6 bases). The V gene's germline CDR1 is MDHEN and CDR2 SYDVKM. There are 16 residues in the CDR3. The V end was cut by 6 bases, the J end by 7 bases, with 21 bases between. CDR3: CASRIVAGGMSGELFF. The CDR3 bases are TGTGCCAGCAGGATCGTAGCTGGGGGGATGAGCGGGGAGCTGTTTTTT.

The V gene is TRBV19, the J gene TRBJ2-1; 9 bases are shared with TRBD2. This CDR3 comprises 15 residues. CDR1 and CDR2 from the germline V gene are LNHDA and SQIVND (reference sequence). With V trimmed by 7 bases and J by 1 base, 5 bases remained unmatched. The CDR3 region is CASTERGVSYNEQFF. The CDR3 nucleotides are TGTGCCAGTACCGAGCGGGGGGTGTCCTACAATGAGCAGTTCTTC.

The chain joins TRBV9 to TRBJ2-1, with D possibly matching TRBD2 (6 bases). The CDR3 is made up of 14 amino acids. The ends were cut back, 2 bases at V and 6 bases at J, with 12 bases in the middle. From germline, CDR1 is SGDLS and CDR2 YYNGEE. As DNA, the CDR3 is TGTGCCAGCAGCGTTAGTGGGGGAGGCAATGAGCAGTTCTTC. As protein: CASSVSGGGNEQFF.

In this sample, this clone turned up a few times. The chain uses TRBV7-9 and TRBJ1-4, with D uncertain. The V and J ends lost 5 bases and 3 bases respectively, with 10 bases between them. The length of the CDR3 is 14 residues. Germline CDR1 reads SEHNR; CDR2 reads FQNEAQ (reference sequence). Written as DNA, the CDR3 is TGTGCCAGCAGCCCCGGAGCTGCTAATGAAAAACTGTTTTTT. Its protein is CASSPGAANEKLFF.

This sequence joins TRBV28 and TRBJ2-2; TRBD1 aligns across 7 bases. The length of the CDR3 is 15 residues. CDR1 and CDR2 from the germline V gene are MDHEN and SYDVKM. V lost 6 bases and J lost 5; bases outside the gene matches: 9. CDR3 sequence reads: CASSGRDRTTGELFF. The CDR3 coding sequence is TGTGCCAGCAGCGGCCGGGACAGAACGACCGGGGAGCTGTTTTTT.

The chain has TRBV19 and TRBJ2-4; 7 bases match TRBD1. J lost 6 bases, V lost 9 bases, and 5 bases had no gene match. This CDR3 contains 12 residues. Germline CDR1 is LNHDA and CDR2 is SQIVND (reference sequence). CDR3 in amino acids: CASRGTVNIQYF. DNA for the CDR3: TGTGCCAGCCGAGGGACAGTAAACATTCAGTACTTC.

This clone was seen only a few times. The rearrangement uses TRBV6-6 and TRBJ1-1; TRBD1 is a possible D gene (5 bases). This CDR3 contains 12 residues. Germline CDR1 MNHNY, CDR2 SVGAGI (reference sequence). V was trimmed by 2 bases and J by 7 bases, leaving 8 bases between them. The CDR3 sequence is CASSYTGLEAFF. In DNA, the CDR3 is TGTGCCAGCAGTTACACGGGACTTGAAGCTTTCTTT.

The J gene is TRBJ1-1, the V gene TRBV27; TRBD1 is a possible D gene (5 bases). Germline V CDR1 and CDR2: MNHEY, SMNVEV (reference sequence). Trimming left V 2 bases short and J 0 bases short, with 19 bases between. CDR3 size: 18 residues. The CDR3 region is CASSLVGGNSNMNTEAFF. For the CDR3, the DNA is TGTGCCAGCAGTTTAGTGGGGGGAAACAGCAATATGAACACTGAAGCTTTCTTT.